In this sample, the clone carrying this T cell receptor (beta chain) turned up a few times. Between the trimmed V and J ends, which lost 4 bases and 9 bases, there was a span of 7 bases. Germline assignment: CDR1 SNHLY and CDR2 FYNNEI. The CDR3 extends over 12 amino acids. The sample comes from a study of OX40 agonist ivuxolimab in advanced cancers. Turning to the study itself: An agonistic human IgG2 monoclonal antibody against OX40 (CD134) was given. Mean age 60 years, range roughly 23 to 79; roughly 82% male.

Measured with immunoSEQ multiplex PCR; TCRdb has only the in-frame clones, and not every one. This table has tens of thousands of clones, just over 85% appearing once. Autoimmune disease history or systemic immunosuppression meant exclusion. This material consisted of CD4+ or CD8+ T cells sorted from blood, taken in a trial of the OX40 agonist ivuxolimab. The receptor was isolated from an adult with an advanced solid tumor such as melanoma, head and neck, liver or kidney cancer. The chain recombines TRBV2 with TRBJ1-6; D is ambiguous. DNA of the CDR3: TGTGCCAGCAGTGGTATGCGTTCACCCCTCCACTTT. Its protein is CASSGMRSPLHF.